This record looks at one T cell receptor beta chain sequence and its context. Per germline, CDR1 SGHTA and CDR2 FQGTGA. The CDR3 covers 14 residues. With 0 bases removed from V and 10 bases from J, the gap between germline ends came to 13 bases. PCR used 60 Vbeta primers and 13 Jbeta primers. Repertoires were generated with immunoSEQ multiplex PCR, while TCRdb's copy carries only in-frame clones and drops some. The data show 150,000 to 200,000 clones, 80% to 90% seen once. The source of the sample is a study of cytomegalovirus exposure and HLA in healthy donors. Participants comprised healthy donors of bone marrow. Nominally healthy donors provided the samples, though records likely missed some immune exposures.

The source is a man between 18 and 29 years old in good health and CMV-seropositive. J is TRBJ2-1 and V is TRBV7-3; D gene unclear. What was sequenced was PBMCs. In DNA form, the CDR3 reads TGTGCCAGCAGCTTAACGACGGCGGCTGACGAGCAGTTCTTC. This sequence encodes CASSLTTAADEQFF.